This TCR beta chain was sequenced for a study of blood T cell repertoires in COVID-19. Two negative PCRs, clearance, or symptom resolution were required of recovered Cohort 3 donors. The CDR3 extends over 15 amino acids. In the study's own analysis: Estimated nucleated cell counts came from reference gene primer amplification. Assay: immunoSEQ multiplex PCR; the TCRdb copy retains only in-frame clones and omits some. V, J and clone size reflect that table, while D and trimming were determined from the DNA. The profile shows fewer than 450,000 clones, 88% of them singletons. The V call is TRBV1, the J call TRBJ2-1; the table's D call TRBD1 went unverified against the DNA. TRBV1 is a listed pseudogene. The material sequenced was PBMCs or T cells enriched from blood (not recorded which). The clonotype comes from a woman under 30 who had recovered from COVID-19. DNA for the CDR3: TGCACCAGCAGCCAAGAAAGGGGGAGTTACAATGAGCAGTTCTTC. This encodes CTSSQERGSYNEQFF.